The 3 T cell receptor beta chains in this list originate from one sample, sequenced in a study of Ad26.COV2.S vaccination and SARS-CoV-2 variants. As to treatment: roughly 19 received Ad26.COV2.S at low or high dose, single or two shots; a few received placebo; per-sample allocation not given. Sampling occurred on day 63 after the first vaccine or placebo injection. TCRdb's copy holds only in-frame clones and misses some; the assay was immunoSEQ multiplex PCR. The table shows under 500,000 clones, with over 80% occurring only once. Specimen: peripheral blood, collected in a trial of Ad26.COV2.S vaccine versus placebo. The receptors were gathered from a person between 18 and 60 years old who received the Ad26.COV2.S COVID-19 vaccine or a placebo.

V usage is TRBV18 and J usage is TRBJ1-4; D is uncertain. Trimming took 2 bases from V and 1 from J, leaving 11 bases between them. CDR3 length: 16 amino acids. CDR1 KGHSH and CDR2 LQKENI come from the germline V gene. In DNA, the CDR3 is TGTGCCAGCTCACCAAGGGCAGGACTAACTAATGAAAAACTGTTTTTT. Amino acid sequence: CASSPRAGLTNEKLFF.

The J gene is TRBJ1-4, the V gene TRBV27; the match to TRBD1 covers 8 bases. This CDR3 spans 18 amino acids. The V segment lost 6 bases and the J segment 0 bases; nucleotides outside the gene matches: 12. From germline, CDR1 is MNHEY and CDR2 SMNVEV (reference sequence). The CDR3 loop reads CASSSLGRGLSTNEKLFF. In nucleotides, the CDR3 is TGTGCCAGCAGCAGTCTCGGCAGGGGGCTTTCAACTAATGAAAAACTGTTTTTT.

This rearrangement joins TRBV6-2 or TRBV6-3 to TRBJ2-6; either TRBD1 or TRBD2 may supply D (5 bases each). This CDR3 contains 18 residues. Looked up from germline, CDR1 is MNHEY and CDR2 is SVGEGT. V lost 5 bases to trimming and J lost 0 bases, with 17 bases between them. The CDR3 bases are TGTGCCAGCAGTGACATAGCCGGGGCGCACTCTGGGGCCAACGTCCTGACTTTC. Protein: CASSDIAGAHSGANVLTF.